This TCR beta chain was observed in a study of T cell responses to AZD1222 COVID-19 vaccine. Findings and caveats of the study: Baseline serology detected seropositivity in only 5 or 6 AZD1222 recipients. The peak T cell response came first, and repertoires were sampled only after it. A reported finding is that nearly half of spike-specific TCRs target unmutated variant regions. Increases in Spike-specific TCR breadth and depth were seen after two AZD1222 doses.

Turning to this clone: Its antigen is not known.

The table came from immunoSEQ multiplex PCR; TCRdb's copy has only in-frame clones and leaves some out. The sample comprises tens of thousands of clones, 80% of which are singletons, and around 5% rests with the top ten. The starting material was peripheral blood, obtained 28 days after the second AZD1222 dose. The TCR sequence derives from an adult who received the AZD1222 COVID-19 vaccine.

The CDR3 sequence: CASSRPGQAQETQYF. Here the CDR3 DNA reads TGTGCCAGCAGCCGCCCAGGACAGGCCCAAGAGACCCAGTACTTC. The chain couples TRBV5-4 to TRBJ2-5, with 7 bases identical to TRBD1. Germline V lookup: CDR1 SGHNT, CDR2 YYREEE (reference sequence). Germline trimming cut 4 bases from V and 1 base from J; bases unmatched to any gene: 7. There are 15 residues in the CDR3.